Following are 27 T cell receptor beta chains from one sample sequenced in a study of monozygotic twins with cystic fibrosis (dated by TCRdb to the early 2020s). Library preparation was by the immunoSEQ multiplex PCR assay. TCRdb stores this immuneACCESS table with in-frame sequences only. Part of the clones is absent; in the studies checked, under half of the shortfall reflects unresolved V genes, and no reason is known for the rest. The table for this sample lists approximately 25,000 clones; approximately 90% of them were counted only once. About 0.31% of the sample is taken by the ten largest. What was sequenced was blood. These receptors were collected from a girl aged 2-10 years with cystic fibrosis.

This chain joins TRBV30 and TRBJ2-3; D not certain. CDR3 length equals 17 residues. Germline V gene data show CDR1 as GTSNPN and CDR2 as SVGIG (reference sequence). V was clipped by 0 bases and J by 3 bases, with 19 bases between them. CDR3 protein: CAWSVPPNSIWTDTQYF. In nucleotides, the CDR3 is TGTGCCTGGAGTGTTCCCCCCAACAGTATCTGGACAGATACGCAGTATTTT.

The chain has TRBV2 and TRBJ2-3, with D possibly being TRBD1 (6 bases). Between the trimmed V and J ends, which lost 5 bases and 0 bases, there was a span of 9 bases. This CDR3 is built from 14 residues. Germline V lookup: CDR1 SNHLY, CDR2 FYNNEI. For the CDR3, the DNA is TGTGCCAGCAGTTTTGGACAGAGCACAGATACGCAGTATTTT. As protein: CASSFGQSTDTQYF.

The rearrangement links TRBV5-1 to TRBJ1-3; 7 bases align to TRBD1. The V gene's germline CDR1 is SGHRS and CDR2 YFSETQ. The junction had 7 bases not matched to a gene; V was cut back by 4 bases and J by 0 bases. This CDR3 is built from 16 residues. The CDR3 spells CASSPGTASSGNTIYF. DNA for the CDR3: TGCGCCAGCAGCCCTGGGACAGCCTCCTCTGGAAACACCATATATTTT.

The CDR3: CSVPSGGAVGGEQFF. The DNA for the CDR3 is TGCAGCGTACCTAGCGGGGGGGCCGTCGGCGGTGAGCAGTTCTTC. The rearrangement joins TRBV29-1 to TRBJ2-1, with 12 positions matching TRBD2. J gave up 9 bases and V 6 bases, and 12 bases lay outside the gene matches. CDR3 length: 15 residues. CDR1 and CDR2 (germline): SQVTM, ANQGSEA.

The chain uses TRBV11-3 and TRBJ2-1; D gene ambiguous. V was pared by 3 bases and J by 0 bases, with 9 bases between. There are 15 residues in the CDR3. Germline CDR1 reads SGHNT; CDR2 reads YENEEA. The CDR3 protein is CASSLGSRSYNEQFF. CDR3 nucleotides: TGTGCCAGCAGCTTGGGCAGCCGCTCCTACAATGAGCAGTTCTTC.

This chain links TRBV7-8 with TRBJ2-1; 9 bases fit TRBD1. Germline V gene lookup returns CDR1 SGHVS and CDR2 FQNEAQ. This CDR3 region has 18 residues. Unmatched junction bases numbered 10, after V lost 3 bases and J lost 1 base. CDR3 coding DNA: TGTGCCAGCAGCTTTTTCCAACAGGGGGCCCCATCCTACAATGAGCAGTTCTTC. It is translated as CASSFFQQGAPSYNEQFF.

The rearrangement uses TRBV9 and TRBJ2-1; tentative D call: TRBD2 (5 bases). Trimming took off 1 base at V and 2 bases at J, with 10 bases between the two ends. The CDR3 runs 15 residues. Germline CDR1 reads SGDLS; CDR2 reads YYNGEE. The DNA of the CDR3 is TGTGCCAGCAGCGTACTTACCGGGACCTACAATGAGCAGTTCTTC. Translating gives CASSVLTGTYNEQFF.

This chain connects TRBV18 to TRBJ1-4; D perhaps matches TRBD1 (5 bases). The CDR3 extends over 15 amino acids. Trimming took off 4 bases at V and 2 bases at J, with 11 bases between the two ends. Germline lookup yields CDR1 KGHSH and CDR2 LQKENI. CDR3 amino acids: CASSQGSETNEKLFF. In DNA form, the CDR3 reads TGTGCCAGCTCACAGGGGTCTGAGACTAATGAAAAACTGTTTTTT.

CDR3 DNA sequence: TGTGCCAGCAGCTTAGTAGACAGGGGGAACTATGGCTACACCTTC. Encoded protein: CASSLVDRGNYGYTF. This chain uses TRBV7-2 with TRBJ1-2; 9 bases are shared with TRBD1. This CDR3 has 15 residues. The J segment lost 2 bases and the V segment lost 1 base, leaving 2 bases of the junction unmatched. The germline gives CDR1 SGHTA, CDR2 FQGNSA.

Turning to this clone: Compared with germline, one end of the junction differs, possibly owing to a read error. Other DNA variants within this sample encode the same CDR3. V gene TRBV6-1 combines with J gene TRBJ2-7, with 8 bases matching TRBD2. The CDR3 sequence is 13 residues long. Per the germline V gene, CDR1 is MNHNS and CDR2 is SASEGT. CDR3: CASSVGREDEQYF. CDR3 nucleotide sequence: TGTGCCAGCAGTGTGGGGCGGGAGGACGAGCAGTATTTC.

This clone was seen a handful of times. The rearrangement joins TRBV5-8 to TRBJ2-7, with D unresolved. The CDR3 loop spans 12 amino acids. Looked up from germline, CDR1 is SGHTS and CDR2 is YDEGEE. Deletions cut 1 base from V and 1 base from J, with 3 bases between. DNA for the CDR3: TGTGCCAGCAGCTTGAGGTCCTACGAGCAGTACTTC. Translating it yields CASSLRSYEQYF.

The chain uses TRBV2 and TRBJ1-2; TRBD1 matches at 11 bases. Germline V gene data show CDR1 as SNHLY and CDR2 as FYNNEI. V was pared by 5 bases and J by 5 bases, with 7 bases of the junction left unmatched. This CDR3 has 15 residues. Here the CDR3 DNA reads TGTGCCAGCAGTTCTGGACAGGGGGCTTGGTATGGCTACACCTTC. Its protein product is CASSSGQGAWYGYTF.

The chain is built from TRBV6-6 and TRBJ1-2, with D possibly matching TRBD1 (6 bases). Trimming stripped 2 bases from V and 4 bases from J, with 11 bases between. Germline CDR1 reads MNHNY; CDR2 reads SVGAGI (reference sequence). This CDR3 region has 14 residues. The CDR3: CASSYSGTIYGYTF. The DNA of the CDR3 is TGTGCCAGCAGTTACAGTGGGACAATCTATGGCTACACCTTC.

This clone was recorded only once. This rearrangement joins TRBV7-2 to TRBJ2-7; a possible D gene is TRBD2 (6 bases). In germline, CDR1 is SGHTA, CDR2 FQGNSA. This CDR3 is built from 16 residues. V shed 0 bases and J shed 0 bases, with 12 bases lying between them. Here the CDR3 reads CASSLAPGESSYEQYF. CDR3 coding DNA: TGTGCCAGCAGCTTAGCCCCGGGGGAAAGCTCCTACGAGCAGTACTTC.

V usage is TRBV7-9 and J usage is TRBJ1-1; D gene unclear. The CDR3 spans 11 residues. Deletions cut 3 bases from V and 3 bases from J, with 2 bases between. Per germline, CDR1 SEHNR and CDR2 FQNEAQ (reference sequence). The CDR3, as DNA: TGTGCCAGCAGCTTCTACACTGAAGCTTTCTTT. It codes for CASSFYTEAFF.

The chain recombines TRBV5-6 with TRBJ2-2, with D perhaps matching TRBD1 or TRBD2 (6 bases each). V lost 7 bases and J lost 3, with 13 bases in between. In germline, CDR1 is SGHDT, CDR2 YYEEEE. The CDR3 covers 14 residues. CDR3 residues: CASGYRGHTGELFF. CDR3 nucleotides: TGTGCCAGCGGGTACCGGGGGCACACCGGGGAGCTGTTTTTT.

This clone was seen a handful of times. CDR3 sequence reads: CASRAGGNDEQYF. The CDR3 DNA reads as TGTGCCAGCAGGGCAGGAGGTAACGACGAGCAGTACTTC. The chain is built from TRBV7-2 and TRBJ2-7, with a tentative D call TRBD2 (5 bases). Trimming pared 6 bases from V and 5 bases from J, leaving 14 bases between. The CDR3 extends over 13 amino acids. CDR1 and CDR2 (germline): SGHTA, FQGNSA.

The rearrangement links TRBV7-2 to TRBJ2-7, with 8 bases fitting TRBD1. The CDR3 totals 15 residues. CDR1 SGHTA and CDR2 FQGNSA come from the germline V gene. V was clipped by 3 bases and J by 3 bases; unmatched bases: 7. The CDR3 is CASSFPGTGLYEQYF. CDR3 DNA sequence: TGTGCCAGCAGCTTCCCCGGGACAGGCCTCTACGAGCAGTACTTC.

The chain has TRBV5-1 and TRBJ1-2, with 7 nucleotides matching TRBD1. With V trimmed by 4 bases and J by 8 bases, 14 bases remained unmatched. This CDR3 comprises 15 residues. Germline values: CDR1 SGHRS, CDR2 YFSETQ. CDR3 DNA: TGCGCCAGCAGCGCCCGAACCGGGACAGTCCCCGGCTACACCTTC. Its translation is CASSARTGTVPGYTF. Full variable domain (remainder filled in from reference TRBV5-1 and TRBJ1-2): KAGVTQTPRYLIKTRGQQVTLSCSPISGHRSVSWYQQTPGQGLQFLFEYFSETQRNKGNFPGRFSGRQFSNSRSEMNVSTLELGDSALYLCASSARTGTVPGYTFGSGTRLTVV.

This clone was found once. Sequence at one end of the junction differs from germline and may be a read error. The identical CDR3 is also encoded by other nucleotide sequences in the sample. The gene calls are TRBV7-6 and TRBJ2-6; the match to TRBD1 covers 9 bases. There are 18 residues in the CDR3. Germline loops: CDR1 SGHVS, CDR2 FNYEAQ. The chain's CDR3 is CASSPGTGRISGANVLTF. In nucleotides, the CDR3 is TGTGCTAGCAGCCCCGGGACAGGGAGAATCTCTGGGGCCAACGTCCTGACTTTC.

This sequence joins TRBV11-2 and TRBJ2-5; 9 bases are shared with TRBD1. This CDR3 comprises 16 residues. J was trimmed by 4 bases and V by 3 bases; bases with no gene match: 9. The germline V gene has CDR1 SGHAT and CDR2 FQNNGV. The CDR3 reads CASSLRLGQGGETQYF. In DNA form, the CDR3 reads TGTGCCAGCAGCTTGCGGCTGGGACAGGGAGGAGAGACCCAGTACTTC.

The count of this clone is one. V and J are TRBV27 and TRBJ2-3, with D tentatively TRBD1 or TRBD2 (5 bases each). Germline V gives CDR1 MNHEY, CDR2 SMNVEV (reference sequence). This CDR3 is built from 15 residues. The V end was cut by 3 bases, the J end by 0 bases, with 10 bases between. CDR3 nucleotides: TGTGCCAGCAGTTTCGGGGCGCAGAGCACAGATACGCAGTATTTT. Protein: CASSFGAQSTDTQYF.

V usage is TRBV29-1 and J usage is TRBJ1-2; D is perhaps TRBD1 (6 bases). Between the trimmed V and J ends, which lost 6 bases and 8 bases, there was a span of 16 bases. This CDR3 has 12 amino acids. Looked up from germline, CDR1 is SQVTM and CDR2 is ANQGSEA. CDR3 DNA: TGCAGCGTCGACCTCAGGGGCTCGGGCTACACCTTC. Protein sequence: CSVDLRGSGYTF.

This chain connects TRBV7-2 to TRBJ1-4; 7 nucleotides match TRBD1. Per germline, CDR1 SGHTA and CDR2 FQGNSA. CDR3 length: 16 amino acids. Trimming took 5 bases from V and 5 from J; bases not matched to a gene: 11. This CDR3 is CASSQYHRDRNEKLFF. CDR3 DNA sequence: TGTGCCAGCAGCCAATACCACCGGGACAGAAATGAAAAACTGTTTTTT.

The V gene is TRBV18, the J gene TRBJ2-5; 7 positions agree with TRBD2. Looked up from germline, CDR1 is KGHSH and CDR2 is LQKENI. The V segment lost 2 bases and the J segment 1 base; nucleotides outside the gene matches: 4. The CDR3 spans 15 residues. The CDR3 spells CASSPGGVLQETQYF. The CDR3 nucleotides read TGTGCCAGCTCACCAGGGGGGGTGCTCCAAGAGACCCAGTACTTC.

V usage is TRBV7-6 and J usage is TRBJ1-3; no clear D gene. Germline V CDR1 and CDR2: SGHVS, FNYEAQ. Trimming stripped 5 bases from V and 0 bases from J, with 14 bases between. CDR3 length: 16 amino acids. DNA for the CDR3: TGTGCCAGCAGCCGCTTGAGGGAGTACTCTGGAAACACCATATATTTT. This encodes CASSRLREYSGNTIYF.

A word on this clone: At one end, the junction sequence differs from germline, possibly due to a read error. The rearrangement joins TRBV11-2 to TRBJ2-7; 7 bases agree with TRBD1. CDR1 is SGHAT and CDR2 is FQNNGV in the germline V gene. The CDR3 is 15 residues long. The CDR3, as DNA: TGTGCCAGCAGCCTAGACCCGACAGGGACCTACGAGCAGTACTTC. Protein: CASSLDPTGTYEQYF.